This T cell receptor (beta chain) was recovered during a study of Ad26.COV2.S vaccination and SARS-CoV-2 variants. Some clones are missing from TCRdb's copy, which holds only in-frame ones; the method was immunoSEQ multiplex PCR. This repertoire shows around 450,000 clones, 70% to 90% found once; its top ten account for about 1.5%. Treatment defined: about 20 received Ad26.COV2.S at low or high dose, single or two shots; about 5 received placebo; per-sample allocation not given. Collection of the samples took place on day 63 after the first injection of vaccine or placebo. The source is a person between 18 and 65 years old who received the Ad26.COV2.S COVID-19 vaccine or a placebo. The input for sequencing was peripheral blood, taken in a trial of Ad26.COV2.S vaccine versus placebo.

CDR3 bases: TGTGCCAGCAGTCCGGGACAGGGGTTAGACACCATATATTTT. Protein: CASSPGQGLDTIYF. The chain links TRBV7-9 to TRBJ1-3; TRBD1 matches at 10 bases. V gave up 6 bases and J gave up 8 bases; unmatched junction bases: 7. This CDR3 region has 14 residues. Germline lookup yields CDR1 SEHNR and CDR2 FQNEAQ (reference sequence).